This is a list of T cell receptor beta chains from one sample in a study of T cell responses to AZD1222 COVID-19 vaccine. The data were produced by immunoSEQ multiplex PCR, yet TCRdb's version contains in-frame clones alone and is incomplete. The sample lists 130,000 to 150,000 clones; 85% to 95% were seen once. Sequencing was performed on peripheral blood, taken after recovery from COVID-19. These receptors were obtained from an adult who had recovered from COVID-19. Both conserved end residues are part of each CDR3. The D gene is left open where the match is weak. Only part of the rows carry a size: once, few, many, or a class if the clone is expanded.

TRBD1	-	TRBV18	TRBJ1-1	CASSPRDRVRSGTEAFF	TGTGCCAGCTCACCCCGGGACAGGGTCCGAAGTGGGACTGAAGCTTTCTTT
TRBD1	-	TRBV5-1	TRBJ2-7	CASSLEGAQEQYF	TGCGCCAGCAGCTTGGAGGGGGCGCAAGAGCAGTACTTC
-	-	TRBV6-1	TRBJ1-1	CASSESPTAFF	TGTGCCAGCAGTGAAAGCCCGACGGCTTTCTTT
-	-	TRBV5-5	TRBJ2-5	CASSFRTRGAGETQYF	TGTGCCAGCAGCTTTAGGACGCGCGGGGCGGGGGAGACCCAGTACTTC
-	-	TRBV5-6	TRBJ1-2	CASVGPHYGYTF	TGTGCCAGCGTCGGGCCGCACTATGGCTACACCTTC
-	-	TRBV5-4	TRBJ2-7	CASSSDPGRGGYEQYF	TGTGCCAGCAGCTCGGACCCGGGCAGGGGGGGTTACGAGCAGTACTTC
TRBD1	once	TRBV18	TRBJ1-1	CASSPSPPGGLQDTEAFF	TGTGCCAGCTCACCATCCCCCCCAGGGGGCTTGCAGGACACTGAAGCTTTCTTT
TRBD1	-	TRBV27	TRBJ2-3	CASSLGTATDTQYF	TGTGCCAGCAGCCTCGGGACAGCAACAGATACGCAGTATTTT
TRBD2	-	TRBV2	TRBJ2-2	CASRRGATGELFF	TGTGCCAGCAGGCGGGGGGCTACCGGGGAGCTGTTTTTT
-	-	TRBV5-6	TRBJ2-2	CASSLGASKGELFF	TGTGCCAGCAGCTTGGGAGCGAGCAAGGGGGAGCTGTTTTTT
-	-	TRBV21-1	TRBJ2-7	CASSKSVGGSSYEQYF	TGTGCCAGCAGCAAATCGGTGGGCGGGAGCTCCTACGAGCAGTACTTC
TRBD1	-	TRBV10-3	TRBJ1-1	CAISEGDRPEAFF	TGTGCCATCAGTGAAGGGGACAGGCCCGAAGCTTTCTTT
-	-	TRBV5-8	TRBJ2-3	CASSLGGSGTDTQYF	TGTGCCAGCAGCTTGGGGGGCTCGGGCACAGATACGCAGTATTTT
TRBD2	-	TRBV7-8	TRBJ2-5	CASSLAFGLAGGPQETQYF	TGTGCCAGCAGCTTAGCGTTCGGACTAGCGGGAGGGCCCCAAGAGACCCAGTACTTC
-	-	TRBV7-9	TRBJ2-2	CASSLDSFVEGTGELFF	TGTGCCAGCAGCTTAGATTCCTTTGTGGAGGGAACCGGGGAGCTGTTTTTT
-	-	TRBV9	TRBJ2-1	CASSVGRGLYNEQFF	TGTGCCAGCAGCGTAGGGAGGGGACTCTACAATGAGCAGTTCTTC
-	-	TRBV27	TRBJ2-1	CASSLAGRGNEQFF	TGTGCCAGCAGTTTAGCGGGGAGGGGGAATGAGCAGTTCTTC
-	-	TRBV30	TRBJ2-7	CAWSVPPPAAFYEQYF	TGTGCCTGGAGTGTACCCCCCCCGGCGGCCTTCTACGAGCAGTACTTC
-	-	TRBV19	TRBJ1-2	CASTDGGGRDGYTF	TGTGCCAGTACCGATGGGGGGGGCCGGGACGGCTACACCTTC
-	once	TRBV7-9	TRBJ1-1	CASSNLNTEAFF	TGTGCCAGCAGCAACTTAAACACTGAAGCTTTCTTT
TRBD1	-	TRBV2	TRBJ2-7	CAGQGDRPYEQYF	TGTGCCGGCCAAGGGGACAGACCATACGAGCAGTACTTC
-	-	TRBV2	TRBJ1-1	CASSSPPSLPRPMNTEAFF	TGTGCCAGCAGTTCCCCTCCGAGCCTTCCCAGACCCATGAACACTGAAGCTTTCTTT
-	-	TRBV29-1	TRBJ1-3	CSVESPLEGNTIYF	TGCAGCGTTGAGAGCCCCTTGGAAGGAAACACCATATATTTT
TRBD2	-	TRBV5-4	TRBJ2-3	CASSLVLAGDTDTQYF	TGTGCCAGCAGCTTGGTACTAGCGGGAGACACAGATACGCAGTATTTT
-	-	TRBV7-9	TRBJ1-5	CASSLLDQPQHF	TGTGCCAGCAGCCTGTTGGATCAGCCCCAGCATTTT
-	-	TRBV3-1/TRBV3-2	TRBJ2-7	CASSQGAVSAYEQYF	TGTGCCAGCAGCCAAGGCGCAGTGTCAGCCTACGAGCAGTACTTC